This T cell receptor beta chain was captured by sequencing in a study of blood T cell repertoires in COVID-19. TCRdb's table, derived via immunoSEQ multiplex PCR, lists solely in-frame clones and lacks some. The sample has roughly 95,000 clones; about 80% are singletons. This CDR3 comprises 15 residues. The ends were cut back, 0 bases at V and 5 bases at J, with 8 bases in the middle. The germline V gene has CDR1 LGHDT and CDR2 YNNKEL (reference sequence). This TCR derives from a human donor in a cohort sampled during active COVID-19. Sequencing input: peripheral blood. This rearrangement joins TRBV3-1 (or the pseudogene TRBV3-2) to TRBJ1-6, with D possibly being TRBD1 (5 bases). The CDR3 region is CASSQDWGDNSPLHF. The CDR3 DNA reads TGTGCCAGCAGCCAAGATTGGGGGGATAATTCACCCCTCCACTTT.